The source of this T cell receptor (beta chain) is a study of PD-1 blockade in classical Hodgkin lymphoma. The CDR3 contains 15 residues. V lost 4 bases to trimming and J lost 5 bases; unmatched junction nucleotides: 7. Germline V gene lookup returns CDR1 SGHVS and CDR2 FQNEAQ. Study-level findings and limits: Patients with a complete response exhibited baseline diversity comparable to newly diagnosed patients.

All patients relapsed after autologous stem cell transplantation, and brentuximab vedotin exposure varied. For this clone: Its target is unknown.

The data were produced by immunoSEQ multiplex PCR, yet TCRdb's version contains in-frame clones alone and is incomplete. The sample has 50,000 or so clones; around 67% are singletons. The source of this sequence is a human donor with classical Hodgkin lymphoma. The J gene is TRBJ1-4, the V gene TRBV7-8, with TRBD1 matching over 7 bases. The sequences come from peripheral blood mononuclear cells (PBMCs), collected before the second cycle of nivolumab. CDR3 residues: CASSSEGAINEKLFF. Written as DNA, the CDR3 is TGTGCCAGCAGCTCAGAGGGGGCCATAAATGAAAAACTGTTTTTT.